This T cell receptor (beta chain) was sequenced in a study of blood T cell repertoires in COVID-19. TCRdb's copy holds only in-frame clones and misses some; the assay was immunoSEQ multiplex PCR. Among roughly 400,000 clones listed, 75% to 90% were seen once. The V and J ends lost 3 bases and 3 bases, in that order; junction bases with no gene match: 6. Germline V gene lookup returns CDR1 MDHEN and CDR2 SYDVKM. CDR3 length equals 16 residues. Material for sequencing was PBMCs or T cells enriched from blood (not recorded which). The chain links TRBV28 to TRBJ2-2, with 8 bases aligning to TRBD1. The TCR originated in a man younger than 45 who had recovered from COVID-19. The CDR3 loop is CASSFEGQVYTGELFF. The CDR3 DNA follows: TGTGCCAGCAGTTTTGAGGGACAGGTATACACCGGGGAGCTGTTTTTT.